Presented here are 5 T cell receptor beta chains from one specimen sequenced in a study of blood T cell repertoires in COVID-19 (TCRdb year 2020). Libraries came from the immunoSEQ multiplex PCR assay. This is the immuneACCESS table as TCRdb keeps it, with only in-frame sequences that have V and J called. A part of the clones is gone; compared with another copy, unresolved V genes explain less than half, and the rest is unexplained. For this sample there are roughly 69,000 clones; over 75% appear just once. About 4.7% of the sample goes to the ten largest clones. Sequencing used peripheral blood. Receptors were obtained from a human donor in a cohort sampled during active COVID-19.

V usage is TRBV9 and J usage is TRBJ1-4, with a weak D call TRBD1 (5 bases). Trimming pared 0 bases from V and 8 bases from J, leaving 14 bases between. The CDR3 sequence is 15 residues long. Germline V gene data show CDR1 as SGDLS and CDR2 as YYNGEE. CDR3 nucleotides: TGTGCCAGCAGCGTAGCTCCCAGGAGGGGAGAAAAACTGTTTTTT. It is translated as CASSVAPRRGEKLFF.

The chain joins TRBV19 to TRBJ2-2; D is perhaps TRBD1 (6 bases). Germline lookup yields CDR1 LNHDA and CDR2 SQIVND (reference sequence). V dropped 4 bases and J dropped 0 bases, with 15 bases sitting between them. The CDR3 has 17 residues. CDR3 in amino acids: CASSKGETLPNTGELFF. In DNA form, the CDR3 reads TGTGCCAGTAGTAAGGGGGAGACATTACCGAACACCGGGGAGCTGTTTTTT. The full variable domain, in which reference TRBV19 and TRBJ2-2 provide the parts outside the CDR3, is DGGITQSPKYLFRKEGQNVTLSCEQNLNHDAMYWYRQDPGQGLRLIYYSQIVNDFQKGDIAEGYSVSREKKESFPLTVTSAQKNPTAFYLCASSKGETLPNTGELFFGEGSRLTVL.

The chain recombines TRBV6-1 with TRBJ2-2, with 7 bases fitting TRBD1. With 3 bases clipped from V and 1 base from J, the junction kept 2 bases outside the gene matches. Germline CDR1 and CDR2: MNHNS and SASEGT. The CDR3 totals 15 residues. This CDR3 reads CASSETGLNTGELFF. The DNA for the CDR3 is TGTGCCAGCAGTGAGACAGGGTTGAACACCGGGGAGCTGTTTTTT.

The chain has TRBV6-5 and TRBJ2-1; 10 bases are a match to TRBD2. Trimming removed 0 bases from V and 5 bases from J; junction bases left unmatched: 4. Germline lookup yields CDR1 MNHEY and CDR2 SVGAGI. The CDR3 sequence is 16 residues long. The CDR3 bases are TGTGCCAGCAGTTACTCGCCACTAGCGGGGAACAATGAGCAGTTCTTC. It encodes CASSYSPLAGNNEQFF.

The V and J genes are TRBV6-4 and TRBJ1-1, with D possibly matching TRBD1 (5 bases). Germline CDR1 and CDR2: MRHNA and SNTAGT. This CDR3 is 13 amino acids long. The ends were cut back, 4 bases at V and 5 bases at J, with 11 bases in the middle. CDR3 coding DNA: TGTGCCAGCAGTGCCATTGGGGGGACTGAAGCTTTCTTT. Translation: CASSAIGGTEAFF.